These 10 T cell receptor beta chains came from one sample sequenced in a study of blood T cell repertoires in COVID-19. TCRdb's table, derived via immunoSEQ multiplex PCR, lists solely in-frame clones and lacks some. The sample carries some 250,000 clones, roughly 86% recorded once. The sequenced sample was peripheral blood. These receptor sequences come from a human donor in a cohort sampled during active COVID-19.

J is TRBJ1-2 and V is TRBV7-9; D remains ambiguous. The V end lost 4 bases, the J end lost 2 bases, and 17 bases lay between the germline ends. The length of the CDR3 is 16 residues. Germline V gene lookup returns CDR1 SEHNR and CDR2 FQNEAQ (reference sequence). In DNA, the CDR3 is TGTGCCAGCAGCTCCTCAGATCTGACAAAGAACTATGGCTACACCTTC. It encodes CASSSSDLTKNYGYTF.

The chain uses TRBV28 and TRBJ1-2; a weak D match, TRBD1 (6 bases). Germline CDR1 reads MDHEN; CDR2 reads SYDVKM. V was clipped by 10 bases and J by 8 bases, with 14 bases between them. The CDR3 is 11 residues long. Here the CDR3 DNA reads TGTGCCACCAGCAGGGGAAGAGGCTACACCTTC. Protein product: CATSRGRGYTF.

This chain joins TRBV7-2 and TRBJ1-1; tentatively, D is TRBD1 (6 bases). CDR1 SGHTA and CDR2 FQGNSA come from the germline V gene. V was cut by 2 bases and J by 5 bases, with 9 bases left in between. The CDR3 is 13 residues long. The CDR3 coding sequence is TGTGCCAGCAGCTTATCAGGGGCGACTGAAGCTTTCTTT. Protein sequence: CASSLSGATEAFF. Complete variable domain (other parts from reference TRBV7-2 and TRBJ1-1): GAGVSQSPSNKVTEKGKDVELRCDPISGHTALYWYRQSLGQGLEFLIYFQGNSAPDKSGLPSDRFSAERTGGSVSTLTIQRTQQEDSAVYLCASSLSGATEAFFGQGTRLTVV.

The chain uses TRBV30 and TRBJ2-5; 12 bases line up with TRBD1. CDR1 and CDR2 from the germline V gene are GTSNPN and SVGIG (reference sequence). The CDR3 contains 14 residues. The J segment lost 4 bases and the V segment lost 3 bases, leaving 3 bases of the junction unmatched. CDR3: CAWRRDRGRETQYF. CDR3 bases: TGTGCCTGGAGACGGGACAGGGGGCGAGAGACCCAGTACTTC.

The rearrangement uses TRBV15 and TRBJ2-7, with D possibly TRBD1 on 6 matching bases. Germline values: CDR1 LNHNV, CDR2 YYDKDF (reference sequence). This CDR3 region has 15 residues. V was shortened by 0 bases and J by 3 bases, with 12 bases between the two germline ends. Here the CDR3 DNA reads TGTGCCACCAGCAGAGAAGGCCGAGGGGGCTACGAGCAGTACTTC. Amino acid sequence: CATSREGRGGYEQYF.

The V gene is TRBV19, the J gene TRBJ1-1; 8 nucleotides agree with TRBD1. V was clipped by 7 bases and J by 1 base; unmatched bases: 5. Germline CDR1 reads LNHDA; CDR2 reads SQIVND (reference sequence). The CDR3 runs 14 residues. CDR3 DNA: TGTGCCAGTAATTCAGACAGGGGGAACACTGAAGCTTTCTTT. Its translation: CASNSDRGNTEAFF.

V is TRBV7-2 and J is TRBJ2-2, with 14 bases that match TRBD2. V was clipped by 4 bases and J by 5 bases; unmatched bases: 9. This CDR3 region has 18 residues. CDR1 and CDR2 (germline): SGHTA, FQGNSA. The CDR3 loop reads CASSYAQGTSGGTGELFF. CDR3 bases: TGTGCCAGCAGCTACGCACAGGGGACTAGCGGGGGTACCGGGGAGCTGTTTTTT.

Only one count was recorded for this clone. Other DNA sequences within the sample encode an identical CDR3. V gene TRBV24-1 combines with J gene TRBJ2-5; TRBD2 agrees at 7 bases. This CDR3 region has 14 residues. CDR1 is KGHDR, CDR2 SFDVKD, per germline. J was trimmed by 4 bases and V by 3 bases; bases with no gene match: 4. The CDR3 loop is CATSDGREGETQYF. In DNA form, the CDR3 reads TGTGCCACCAGTGATGGCAGGGAGGGAGAGACCCAGTACTTC.

This clone was found once. J is TRBJ2-7 and V is TRBV4-3; TRBD2 aligns across 9 bases. J lost 2 bases, V lost 5 bases, and 4 bases had no gene match. Germline V CDR1 and CDR2: LGHNA, YSLEER. The CDR3 spans 14 residues. Written as DNA, the CDR3 is TGCGCCAGCAGCAGCGGGAGGAGGGCCTACGAGCAGTACTTC. This encodes CASSSGRRAYEQYF.

This chain joins TRBV18 and TRBJ2-3, with 9 bases fitting TRBD2. This CDR3 has 17 amino acids. Germline V gene lookup returns CDR1 KGHSH and CDR2 LQKENI. V shed 4 bases and J 3 bases; nucleotides not matched to a gene: 11. CDR3 nucleotides: TGTGCCAGCTCACTTCTGGGCGCGGGAGGGCCAACAGATACGCAGTATTTT. Its protein is CASSLLGAGGPTDTQYF. Full variable domain (missing parts from reference TRBV18 and TRBJ2-3): NAGVMQNPRHLVRRRGQEARLRCSPMKGHSHVYWYRQLPEEGLKFMVYLQKENIIDESGMPKERFSAEFPKEGPSILRIQQVVRGDSAAYFCASSLLGAGGPTDTQYFGPGTRLTVL.